The T cell receptor beta chain under discussion was sequenced for a study of shared clonotypes between healthy human individuals. Study results and caveats: Against clonotypes common to all four donors, non-shared ones had lower generation probabilities. Estimated clonotype richness was generally higher in naive than memory subsets.

In the case of this clone: Its specificity is unknown.

Investigators spread the genomic DNA of each subset evenly over several immunoSEQ plates. How the authors handled the data: Filtering of immunoSEQ junctional sequences could not match full-length read filtering. Profiled with immunoSEQ multiplex PCR; TCRdb holds only in-frame clones, not every one. That table supplies the V and J calls and clone size; D and trimming were determined from the DNA. The table has 2 million to 2.5 million clones, approximately 96% seen once. In germline, CDR1 is SGHAT, CDR2 FQNNGV. The CDR3 totals 14 residues. The V gene end was trimmed by 3 bases and the J gene end by 1 base; junction bases not matched to a gene: 3.

This clonotype was sampled from a young man in good health. Input material: naive CD4+ T cells sorted from blood. Sample subset: CD45RA+ positively selected. This chain connects TRBV11-2 to TRBJ2-7; 7 bases fit TRBD1. The chain's CDR3 is CASSLGTVSYEQYF. CDR3 DNA sequence: TGTGCCAGCAGCTTGGGGACAGTTTCCTACGAGCAGTACTTC.